Below, one T cell receptor beta chain is given with its context. V shed 3 bases, J shed 4 bases, and the junction held 18 bases outside the gene matches. The length of the CDR3 is 19 residues. Germline loops: CDR1 LNHDA, CDR2 SQIVND (reference sequence). The data were taken from a study of blood T cell repertoires in COVID-19. Looking at the study overall: Samples taken during acute and convalescent COVID-19 were collected in the United States, Italy and Spain. In each case, the material was cDNA or gDNA derived from T cells, B-cell-depleted T cells, or PBMCs.

In the original workflow: Amplification from reference gene primers served as the basis for estimated nucleated cell counts. This table comes from immunoSEQ multiplex PCR, and its TCRdb copy is limited to in-frame clones, with some not included. The DNA was the basis for D and trimming; V, J and clone size are from that table. The sample lists some 200,000 clones; 80% to 90% were seen once. The specimen was peripheral blood. This chain links TRBV19 with TRBJ1-5; 7 positions agree with TRBD1. The TCR was taken from a woman aged 55-70 years who had recovered from COVID-19. The CDR3 DNA follows: TGTGCCAGTAGTATTAGACTTTGGGGGACAGTGAGCAGTAATCAGCCCCAGCATTTT. Protein sequence: CASSIRLWGTVSSNQPQHF.